Listed here are 18 T cell receptor beta chains from one sample, sequenced in a study of T cell responses to AZD1222 COVID-19 vaccine. The assay was immunoSEQ multiplex PCR, and TCRdb's table has in-frame clones only and misses some. The repertoire holds more than 60,000 clones, with 75% to 90% as singletons. The sequencing used peripheral blood, collected on day 0 of AZD1222 vaccination. These receptors came from an adult in good health.

As regards this clone: The junction departs from the called germline gene at one end, perhaps through a read error. The chain links TRBV5-8 to TRBJ1-6; no definite D call. The CDR3 runs to 13 residues. Germline loops: CDR1 SGHTS, CDR2 YDEGEE. Here the CDR3 DNA reads TGTGCCAGCACCTTGCGGGGTATTTCACCCCTCCACTTT. Translation gives CASTLRGISPLHF.

The chain is built from TRBV7-2 and TRBJ2-3, with 11 bases matching TRBD2. V gave up 4 bases and J gave up 6 bases; unmatched junction bases: 9. The CDR3 runs to 16 residues. Germline values: CDR1 SGHTA, CDR2 FQGNSA. The DNA of the CDR3 is TGTGCCAGCAGCTCAGACACTAGCGGGAGATATGATACGCAGTATTTT. Translating gives CASSSDTSGRYDTQYF.

CDR3 amino acids: CASSLSGRANEQFF. The DNA of the CDR3 is TGCGCCAGCAGCTTGAGCGGGAGGGCAAATGAGCAGTTCTTC. The chain carries TRBV5-1 and TRBJ2-1; the match to TRBD2 covers 10 bases. Germline CDR1 reads SGHRS; CDR2 reads YFSETQ. V trimming: 1 base; J trimming: 7 bases; junction bases outside the gene matches: 2. The CDR3 runs 14 residues.

This clone was recorded only once. J is TRBJ2-5 and V is TRBV4-2, with 12 bases aligning to TRBD2. The CDR3 totals 20 residues. The germline gives CDR1 LGHNA, CDR2 YNFKEQ. The V gene end was trimmed by 0 bases and the J gene end by 1 base; junction bases not matched to a gene: 12. This chain's CDR3 is CASSQEWASGRAYSQETQYF. DNA for the CDR3: TGTGCCAGCAGCCAAGAGTGGGCTAGCGGGAGGGCATATTCCCAAGAGACCCAGTACTTC.

V usage is TRBV5-1 and J usage is TRBJ2-3; D is ambiguous. The CDR3 contains 15 residues. With 0 bases removed from V and 2 bases from J, the gap between germline ends came to 10 bases. Germline V CDR1 and CDR2: SGHRS, YFSETQ. The CDR3 nucleotides read TGCGCCAGCAGCTTGGACAGAACTACCACAGATACGCAGTATTTT. It translates to CASSLDRTTTDTQYF.

The chain carries TRBV7-6 and TRBJ1-1; 10 nucleotides align to TRBD1. CDR1 SGHVS and CDR2 FNYEAQ come from the germline V gene. The CDR3 has 16 residues. V was pared by 2 bases and J by 4 bases, with 7 bases of the junction left unmatched. The CDR3 protein is CASSLRTGGAGTEAFF. For the CDR3, the DNA is TGTGCCAGCAGCTTACGGACAGGGGGGGCGGGCACTGAAGCTTTCTTT.

The chain recombines TRBV5-6 with TRBJ2-5; D is unresolved. Trimming left V 4 bases short and J 7 bases short, with 8 bases between. Germline V lookup: CDR1 SGHDT, CDR2 YYEEEE. There are 11 residues in the CDR3. This CDR3 is CASSATGTQYF. Here the CDR3 DNA reads TGTGCCAGCAGCGCCACTGGGACCCAGTACTTC.

The chain joins TRBV28 to TRBJ2-7; 8 positions match TRBD1. V was pared by 5 bases and J by 2 bases, with 8 bases of the junction left unmatched. This CDR3 contains 15 residues. Germline values: CDR1 MDHEN, CDR2 SYDVKM. In DNA form, the CDR3 reads TGTGCCAGCAGTGGCCGGGACAGGCCCCCCTACGAGCAGTACTTC. Its translation: CASSGRDRPPYEQYF.

This clone was observed once. The genes are TRBV18 and TRBJ2-7; D is possibly TRBD1 (6 bases). Between the trimmed V and J ends, which lost 3 bases and 5 bases, there was a span of 14 bases. The CDR3 is made up of 14 amino acids. Germline lookup yields CDR1 KGHSH and CDR2 LQKENI. CDR3 bases: TGTGCCAGCTCACCCTCAGGGGCAAATCACGAGCAGTACTTC. This codes for CASSPSGANHEQYF.

This chain connects TRBV2 to TRBJ2-4; D is possibly TRBD2 (5 bases). V was clipped by 0 bases and J by 1 base, with 7 bases between them. This CDR3 is built from 15 residues. Germline CDR1 and CDR2: SNHLY and FYNNEI. This CDR3 reads CASSEARGAKNIQYF. The CDR3 region has the DNA TGTGCCAGCAGTGAAGCGCGAGGGGCCAAAAACATTCAGTACTTC.

The chain links TRBV21-1 to TRBJ2-5; the table's D gene call, TRBD1, was not cross checked with the DNA. TRBV21-1 is deemed a pseudogene. CDR3 length: 14 amino acids. This CDR3 reads CASSKVGGTGAQYF. CDR3 nucleotide sequence: TGTGCCAGCAGCAAAGTGGGCGGGACAGGGGCCCAGTACTTC.

The rearrangement links TRBV19 to TRBJ2-7; TRBD2 is a possible D gene (5 bases). Trimming removed 7 bases from V and 0 bases from J, with 13 bases in between. Germline V gene data show CDR1 as LNHDA and CDR2 as SQIVND (reference sequence). The length of the CDR3 is 14 residues. CDR3 nucleotide sequence: TGTGCCAGTACCCCCGGCGGGCACTCCTACGAGCAGTACTTC. This sequence encodes CASTPGGHSYEQYF.

This chain links TRBV6-5 with TRBJ2-1; D assignment may be TRBD1 or TRBD2 (7 bases each). The ends were cut back, 11 bases at V and 4 bases at J, with 18 bases in the middle. The CDR3 has 14 residues. Germline lookup yields CDR1 MNHEY and CDR2 SVGAGI. The CDR3 bases are TGTGCCTCCAGGGGGGGAGGCGATTACAATGAGCAGTTCTTC. It codes for CASRGGGDYNEQFF.

About this clone itself: One junction end disagrees with the germline gene, perhaps due to a read error. CDR3 sequence: CASSQSTVVPPSSDF. The DNA for the CDR3 is TGTGCCAGCAGCCAATCCACAGTGGTCCCGCCCTCTAGTGATTTT. The chain links TRBV16 to TRBJ2-3; D gene unclear. Per germline, CDR1 KGHSY and CDR2 FQNENV. The CDR3 runs to 15 residues. The entire variable domain, with the rest obtained from reference TRBV16 and TRBJ2-3, is as follows: GEEVAQTPKHLVRGEGQKAKLYCAPIKGHSYVFWYQQVLKNEFKFLISFQNENVFDETGMPKERFSAKCLPNSPCSLEIQATKLEDSAVYFCASSQSTVVPPSSDFGPGTRLTVL.

This chain joins TRBV4-1 and TRBJ2-1; D remains unclear. The CDR3 has 16 amino acids. V was cut by 3 bases and J by 3 bases, with 15 bases left in between. CDR1 MGHRA and CDR2 YSYEKL come from the germline V gene. CDR3 region: CASSQTDKAIYNEQFF. The DNA for the CDR3 is TGCGCCAGCAGCCAGACCGACAAGGCTATCTACAATGAGCAGTTCTTC.

V usage is TRBV5-6 and J usage is TRBJ2-3; a possible D gene is TRBD1 (5 bases). This CDR3 contains 16 residues. CDR1 is SGHDT and CDR2 is YYEEEE in the germline V gene. V lost 2 bases, J lost 3 bases, and 16 bases lay in between. In DNA, the CDR3 is TGTGCCAGCAGCTTCAGGGCAGCCCTACCAACAGATACGCAGTATTTT. It is translated as CASSFRAALPTDTQYF.

This sequence joins TRBV19 and TRBJ2-7; 9 nucleotides align to TRBD1. V lost 7 bases to trimming and J lost 5 bases; unmatched junction nucleotides: 12. This CDR3 is 15 amino acids long. From germline, CDR1 is LNHDA and CDR2 SQIVND (reference sequence). The CDR3 is CASTLTPGQGNEQYF. CDR3 DNA sequence: TGTGCCAGTACCCTAACCCCGGGACAGGGAAACGAGCAGTACTTC.

V usage is TRBV18 and J usage is TRBJ1-6; D unclear. V was trimmed by 2 bases and J by 9 bases, leaving 8 bases between them. Germline CDR1 is KGHSH and CDR2 is LQKENI. This CDR3 is built from 13 residues. The CDR3: CASSPGIGSPLHF. As DNA, the CDR3 is TGTGCCAGCTCACCAGGGATCGGTTCACCCCTCCACTTT.